The 8 T cell receptor beta chains reported below all come from one sample, sequenced in a study of spatial heterogeneity in lung cancer. The sample's time point: blood at routine non-recurrence follow-up after resection. TCRdb redid the calling of the 5' RACE reads with MiXCR, one entry per CDR3 protein. The sample shows about 38,000 distinct CDR3 sequences, approximately 8% of them seen only once. The input for sequencing was PBMCs, taken at follow-up. The receptors were gathered from a male donor with early-stage non-small cell lung cancer.

This clonotype came up many times. The chain joins TRBV7-9 to TRBJ1-1; D is undetermined. CDR1 is SEHNR and CDR2 is FQNEAQ in the germline V gene (reference sequence). V lost 4 bases and J 5 bases, leaving 14 bases between the germline ends. CDR3 length: 14 amino acids. The CDR3 DNA reads TGTGCCAGCAGCTCCCACGGCGGGGAAACTGAAGCTTTCTTT. Translated, it gives CASSSHGGETEAFF.

This clonotype was recorded at least ten times. This CDR3 reads CASSLVLGGEEDTQYF. CDR3 coding DNA: TGTGCCAGCAGCTTAGTTCTTGGCGGGGAAGAAGATACGCAGTATTTT. The chain has TRBV7-2 and TRBJ2-3; perhaps TRBD2 as D (6 bases). CDR3 length: 16 amino acids. V lost 1 base to trimming and J lost 5 bases, with 16 bases between them. The germline CDR1 and CDR2 sequences are SGHTA and FQGNSA.

This clonotype was found many times. The V call is TRBV5-1, the J call TRBJ1-1, with 7 bases aligning to TRBD1. The junction had 5 bases not matched to a gene; V was cut back by 2 bases and J by 10 bases. CDR3 length: 12 residues. Germline loops: CDR1 SGHRS, CDR2 YFSETQ. The CDR3 DNA reads as TGCGCCAGCAGCTTCGGGGACAGACCAGCTTTCTTT. It encodes CASSFGDRPAFF.

In this sample, this clonotype turned up a few times. DNA for the CDR3: TGTGCCAGCAGTACCGGGCGGCGTAATGAAAAACTGTTTTTT. Protein: CASSTGRRNEKLFF. The J gene is TRBJ1-4, the V gene TRBV12-3 or TRBV12-4, with D unresolved. The length of the CDR3 is 14 residues. V was trimmed by 5 bases and J by 4 bases, leaving 11 bases between them.

Only a few counts were recorded for this clonotype. The V gene is TRBV5-1, the J gene TRBJ2-1; 8 nucleotides line up with TRBD2. This CDR3 is built from 14 residues. J was trimmed by 9 bases and V by 4 bases; bases with no gene match: 9. Germline V gene lookup returns CDR1 SGHRS and CDR2 YFSETQ. CDR3 in DNA: TGCGCCAGCAGCGTGGGAGCGGGGGCGGGTGAGCAGTTCTTC. Protein sequence: CASSVGAGAGEQFF.

This clonotype was found many times. V usage is TRBV29-1 and J usage is TRBJ2-7; D perhaps matches TRBD1 (6 bases). V was shortened by 1 base and J by 0 bases, with 10 bases between the two germline ends. The germline V gene has CDR1 SQVTM and CDR2 ANQGSEA. The CDR3 loop spans 14 amino acids. The CDR3 sequence: CSVEVTGSSYEQYF. The CDR3 DNA follows: TGCAGCGTTGAAGTGACAGGCAGCTCCTACGAGCAGTACTTC.

This clonotype appeared many times. CDR3 residues: CASSVVHFREANSPLHF. The CDR3, as DNA: TGTGCCAGCAGCGTAGTCCATTTCCGGGAAGCCAATTCACCCCTCCACTTT. This chain connects TRBV7-8 to TRBJ1-6, with D hard to call. In germline, CDR1 is SGHVS, CDR2 FQNEAQ. V lost 5 bases to trimming and J lost 7 bases, with 21 bases between them. The CDR3 consists of 17 residues.

As concerns this clonotype: Given a much more abundant clone one base away, this may be a read error. J is TRBJ1-4 and V is TRBV27, with a tentative D call TRBD1 (6 bases). Germline CDR1 MNHEY, CDR2 SMNVEV (reference sequence). The CDR3 covers 11 residues. The CDR3 DNA sequence: TGTGCCTGCAGTTTACAGGGAAAACTGTTTTTT. This encodes CACSLQGKLFF.